This T cell receptor beta chain comes out of a study of blood T cell repertoires in COVID-19 (TCRdb year 2020). Context from the whole study: The collaborator samples originated in the United States, Italy and Spain and spanned the acute and convalescent phases of COVID-19. The prospective study material was composed of cDNA or gDNA derived from T cells, B-cell-depleted T cells, or PBMCs. The dataset comprised deeply sampled blood TCRbeta repertoires from subjects exposed to, actively infected with, or recovered from COVID-19. A freely available public database, intended as a resource for researchers studying the immune response to SARS-CoV-2, is where the repertoires were released. Samples were obtained from the ongoing ImmuneRACE study (first 160 participants) and from some 1,200 subjects provided by 6 global collaborators. Nearly every sample came with metadata listing a de-identified subject ID, COVID-19 status, age in years and sex. Where HLA class I and class II types were available, the types were taken from metadata supplied by the sample provider, not from assay-based typing.

The CDR3 runs 13 amino acids, cysteine and phenylalanine included. Here the CDR3 DNA is all that survives: 39 bases in frame from base 1. The junction carries 16 bases between V and J, which are trimmed by 10 bases and 3 bases respectively. According to the germline V gene, CDR1 reads ENHRY and CDR2 reads SYGVKD. TCRbeta CDR3 regions were amplified from genomic DNA by means of the immunoSEQ Assay, a bias-controlled multiplex PCR. Regarding the original processing steps: The number of nucleated cells in each sample was estimated by amplification of reference gene primers within the assay. To quantify the absolute abundance of each unique TCRbeta CDR3 rearrangement, sequence reads were collapsed and filtered. For each sample, productive Simpson clonality was calculated by taking the square root of Simpson's diversity index across productive rearrangements. Imported from immuneACCESS, the table was reduced by TCRdb to in-frame sequences with V and J called. These copies leave out some clones; in studies compared against another copy, an unresolved V gene accounts for under half, and the cause of the remainder is not known. V, J and clone size were drawn from that table, and D and trimming were deduced from the DNA. The sample table records roughly 250,000 clones; roughly four fifths of these occur just once. Jointly, the top ten make up approximately 13% of the sample.

Each collaborating institution followed its own protocols to collect whole blood in K2EDTA tubes. For TCRbeta analysis, collaborators shipped samples as frozen whole blood, isolated PBMCs, or DNA extracted from either of those sample types. As to this clone: No cognate antigen has been identified for it. No quality values exist for individual bases; no much larger clone is one base distant.

What the work shows at the level of the full study, not this receptor alone: Clinical and demographic metadata were provided uncurated, with the amount varying by source and participant.

The TCR sequence derives from a woman aged 55-70 years with active or convalescent COVID-19. Recombination joined TRBV10-3 with TRBJ2-7, with the D gene uncertain. The source material was peripheral blood. The nucleotide sequence reads TGTGCCAGCGGCGCCGGAGAAGACTACGAGCAGTACTTC. Translated, this gives CASGAGEDYEQYF.